One sample yielded the 25 T cell receptor beta chains listed below, sequenced in a study of blood T cell repertoires in COVID-19. Some clones are missing from TCRdb's copy, which holds only in-frame ones; the method was immunoSEQ multiplex PCR. Of approximately 260,000 clones listed, roughly 90% were seen once; the top ten hold 1.9%. Sequences were obtained from PBMCs or T cells enriched from blood (not recorded which). The receptors shown here come from a woman between 55 and 75 years old who had recovered from COVID-19.

This clone was picked up one time. The chain couples TRBV11-2 to TRBJ1-1, with 9 bases lining up with TRBD1. With V trimmed by 5 bases and J by 5 bases, 9 bases remained unmatched. Per the germline V gene, CDR1 is SGHAT and CDR2 is FQNNGV. The length of the CDR3 is 15 residues. CDR3 nucleotides: TGTGCCAGCAGCCCACCAAACAGGGGGCAGACTGAAGCTTTCTTT. Translating it yields CASSPPNRGQTEAFF. Filled out from reference TRBV11-2 and TRBJ1-1, the complete variable domain reads EAGVAQSPRYKIIEKRQSVAFWCNPISGHATLYWYQQILGQGPKLLIQFQNNGVVDDSQLPKDRFSAERLKGVDSTLKIQPAKLEDSAVYLCASSPPNRGQTEAFFGQGTRLTVV.

The chain joins TRBV11-3 to TRBJ2-2, with TRBD2 as a possible D gene (6 bases). The CDR3 spans 15 residues. Germline lookup yields CDR1 SGHNT and CDR2 YENEEA. V lost 0 bases and J 7 bases, leaving 12 bases between the germline ends. DNA for the CDR3: TGTGCCAGCAGCTTAGATGGGGGAGGTGGCGGGGAGCTGTTTTTT. Translated, it gives CASSLDGGGGGELFF.

This clone has a single count. V usage is TRBV7-3 and J usage is TRBJ2-7; maybe TRBD1 (5 bases). Trimming pared 2 bases from V and 2 bases from J, leaving 13 bases between. Germline assignment: CDR1 SGHTA and CDR2 FQGTGA. The CDR3 spans 15 residues. This chain's CDR3 is CASSLGAMPTYEQYF. CDR3 nucleotides: TGTGCCAGCAGCTTAGGGGCGATGCCCACCTACGAGCAGTACTTC.

The chain has TRBV7-3 and TRBJ2-6, with D possibly TRBD2 on 7 matching bases. The CDR3 has 18 residues. CDR1 and CDR2 (germline): SGHTA, FQGTGA. The V end lost 3 bases, the J end lost 1 base, and 16 bases lay between the germline ends. The DNA of the CDR3 is TGTGCCAGCAGCTTCGGAGGGGGGGCCAATTCTGGGGCCAACGTCCTGACTTTC. Translation gives CASSFGGGANSGANVLTF. Based on the CDR3 plus reference TRBV7-3 and TRBJ2-6, the full variable domain is GAGVSQTPSNKVTEKGKYVELRCDPISGHTALYWYRQSLGQGPEFLIYFQGTGAADDSGLPNDRFFAVRPEGSVSTLKIQRTERGDSAVYLCASSFGGGANSGANVLTFGAGSRLTVL.

The rearrangement links TRBV28 to TRBJ2-7; tentatively, D is TRBD2 (7 bases). The CDR3 loop spans 14 amino acids. The germline gives CDR1 MDHEN, CDR2 SYDVKM. Trimming cost V 7 bases and J 2 bases, with 15 bases left between them. Here the CDR3 reads CASNPRGLPYEQYF. The CDR3 coding sequence is TGTGCCAGCAACCCCAGGGGACTACCCTACGAGCAGTACTTC.

The gene calls are TRBV5-1 and TRBJ1-1; no definite D call. The germline CDR1 and CDR2 sequences are SGHRS and YFSETQ. V was pared by 4 bases and J by 7 bases, with 20 bases between. This CDR3 is 15 amino acids long. Here the CDR3 reads CASSSGVPLLGEAFF. CDR3 nucleotides: TGCGCCAGCAGCAGCGGGGTCCCTCTTCTTGGTGAAGCTTTCTTT.

The chain carries TRBV5-5 and TRBJ1-1; a weak D match, TRBD1 (5 bases). This CDR3 contains 15 residues. CDR1 and CDR2 (germline): SGHKS, YYEKEE (reference sequence). V dropped 4 bases and J dropped 3 bases, with 16 bases sitting between them. In DNA, the CDR3 is TGTGCCAGCAGCCCGGGGGGAGGACGGGACACTGAAGCTTTCTTT. This gives the protein CASSPGGGRDTEAFF.

This clone has only a few counts. The gene calls are TRBV4-1 and TRBJ2-4; tentative D call: TRBD1 (6 bases). The CDR3 is 17 amino acids. V was shortened by 1 base and J by 6 bases, with 19 bases between the two germline ends. The germline gives CDR1 MGHRA, CDR2 YSYEKL. CDR3 residues: CASSQVGRGSGGNIQYF. The CDR3 DNA is TGCGCCAGCAGCCAAGTGGGTAGGGGGAGTGGGGGAAACATTCAGTACTTC.

Of note for this clone: The sample carries other DNA sequences with the same CDR3. The genes are TRBV5-1 and TRBJ1-5, with D possibly matching TRBD1 (6 bases). This CDR3 spans 15 amino acids. V was shortened by 4 bases and J by 2 bases, with 13 bases between the two germline ends. CDR1 and CDR2 from the germline V gene are SGHRS and YFSETQ. The CDR3 is CASSLGEGGNQPQHF. The CDR3 DNA sequence: TGCGCCAGCAGCCTGGGGGAGGGGGGCAATCAGCCCCAGCATTTT.

Comments on this clone: A read error may account for a junction end that differs from germline. The chain links TRBV7-7 to TRBJ2-5; 7 nucleotides match TRBD1. Germline V gene data show CDR1 as SSHAT and CDR2 as FNYEAQ (reference sequence). The CDR3 contains 15 residues. CDR3 sequence (DNA): TGTGCTAGCAGCTTCAACAGGGGCCCACAAGAGACCCAGTACTTC. It yields the protein CASSFNRGPQETQYF.

This sequence joins TRBV4-1 and TRBJ1-2; no reliable D call. Looked up from germline, CDR1 is MGHRA and CDR2 is YSYEKL. This CDR3 is built from 12 residues. Trimming removed 5 bases at V and 4 bases at J, with 8 bases between. Written as DNA, the CDR3 is TGCGCCAGCAGCTCCGGAGGCTATGGCTACACCTTC. Translation gives CASSSGGYGYTF.

J is TRBJ2-7 and V is TRBV5-4; D is unclear. V shed 0 bases and J shed 5 bases, with 15 bases lying between them. The CDR3 loop spans 15 amino acids. Germline V CDR1 and CDR2: SGHNT, YYREEE (reference sequence). The CDR3 loop is CASSLAGSRSNEQYF. CDR3 nucleotide sequence: TGTGCCAGCAGCTTGGCCGGGTCGAGAAGCAACGAGCAGTACTTC.

The chain is built from TRBV6-5 and TRBJ1-1; 8 positions agree with TRBD1. The CDR3 is 14 residues long. CDR1 and CDR2 (germline): MNHEY, SVGAGI. Trimming removed 4 bases from V and 11 bases from J; junction bases left unmatched: 12. CDR3 sequence (DNA): TGTGCCAGCAGTTCGCTAGACAGGGGTCTACGGGCTTTCTTT. Its protein product is CASSSLDRGLRAFF.

V gene TRBV18 combines with J gene TRBJ2-2, with 13 bases aligning to TRBD2. Germline V lookup: CDR1 KGHSH, CDR2 LQKENI. V dropped 3 bases and J dropped 4; count of bases not matched to a gene: 5. CDR3 length: 17 amino acids. CDR3 sequence: CASSPLGLAGTTGELFF. The CDR3 DNA sequence: TGTGCCAGCTCACCGCTGGGACTAGCGGGGACCACCGGGGAGCTGTTTTTT.

The gene calls are TRBV5-4 and TRBJ1-6, with no clear D. V was trimmed by 9 bases and J by 7 bases, leaving 14 bases between them. CDR3 length: 13 residues. Germline V gene data show CDR1 as SGHNT and CDR2 as YYREEE (reference sequence). CDR3 region: CATRSLGNSPLHF. The CDR3 region has the DNA TGTGCCACTCGTTCCCTCGGGAATTCACCCCTCCACTTT. Combining the CDR3 with reference TRBV5-4 and TRBJ1-6 gives the whole variable domain ETGVTQSPTHLIKTRGQQVTLRCSSQSGHNTVSWYQQALGQGPQFIFQYYREEENGRGNFPPRFSGLQFPNYSSELNVNALELDDSALYLCATRSLGNSPLHFGNGTRLTVT.

This CDR3 is CASSLDMGGTEAFF. The CDR3 region has the DNA TGCGCCAGCAGCCTAGACATGGGGGGCACTGAAGCTTTCTTT. V is TRBV4-1 and J is TRBJ1-1; D may be TRBD1 (5 bases). The V gene's germline CDR1 is MGHRA and CDR2 YSYEKL. Trimming shortened V by 4 bases and J by 4 bases, and 13 bases separated the two germline ends. The CDR3 consists of 14 residues.

The genes are TRBV19 and TRBJ1-5; possible D gene TRBD1, 5 bases. Germline V gene lookup returns CDR1 LNHDA and CDR2 SQIVND (reference sequence). The V end lost 1 base, the J end lost 6 bases, and 13 bases lay between the germline ends. The CDR3 consists of 15 residues. CDR3 in amino acids: CASSIGRREGQPQHF. Written as DNA, the CDR3 is TGTGCCAGTAGTATAGGACGCAGGGAGGGTCAGCCCCAGCATTTT.

This clone was seen once. The rearrangement joins TRBV10-2 to TRBJ2-1; 7 nucleotides line up with TRBD2. Germline values: CDR1 WSHSY, CDR2 SAAADI. The CDR3 length is 13 residues. V lost 10 bases, J lost 1 base, and 4 bases stayed unmatched. The CDR3 protein is CATGTTSYNEQFF. The CDR3 DNA sequence: TGCGCCACCGGGACTACATCCTACAATGAGCAGTTCTTC.

In DNA, the CDR3 is TGTGCCAGCAGTGACGAGCGGTACTACAATGAGCAGTTCTTC. It is translated as CASSDERYYNEQFF. The chain carries TRBV25-1 and TRBJ2-1, with D perhaps matching TRBD2 (5 bases). CDR3 length equals 14 residues. The V end was cut by 3 bases, the J end by 3 bases, with 9 bases between. Germline values: CDR1 MGHDK, CDR2 SYGVNS.

This clone was observed a single time. This chain links TRBV9 with TRBJ2-1; the match to TRBD2 covers 9 bases. The length of the CDR3 is 14 residues. The germline CDR1 and CDR2 sequences are SGDLS and YYNGEE. J gave up 9 bases and V 0 bases, and 4 bases lay outside the gene matches. As DNA, the CDR3 is TGTGCCAGCAGCGTAGCTAGTAGCGGGAGTGAGCAGTTCTTC. It codes for CASSVASSGSEQFF.

J is TRBJ2-3 and V is TRBV5-1; D is undetermined. The CDR3 is 14 amino acids. The V end lost 2 bases, the J end lost 0 bases, and 7 bases lay between the germline ends. Germline CDR1 reads SGHRS; CDR2 reads YFSETQ. CDR3 bases: TGCGCCAGCAGCTTTCCCTCTAGCACAGATACGCAGTATTTT. As protein: CASSFPSSTDTQYF. The full variable domain, with the rest looked up from reference TRBV5-1 and TRBJ2-3, is KAGVTQTPRYLIKTRGQQVTLSCSPISGHRSVSWYQQTPGQGLQFLFEYFSETQRNKGNFPGRFSGRQFSNSRSEMNVSTLELGDSALYLCASSFPSSTDTQYFGPGTRLTVL.

This clone was observed a single time. This chain joins TRBV13 and TRBJ1-3; tentatively, D is TRBD1 (5 bases). In germline, CDR1 is PRHDT, CDR2 FYEKMQ (reference sequence). V was clipped by 11 bases and J by 0 bases, with 14 bases between them. This CDR3 contains 14 residues. In nucleotides, the CDR3 is TGTGCCTCGCGAAGCAGGGTCTCTGGAAACACCATATATTTT. The encoded protein is CASRSRVSGNTIYF.

This chain uses TRBV9 with TRBJ1-3; tentatively, D is TRBD1 (6 bases). V was shortened by 3 bases and J by 0 bases, with 10 bases between the two germline ends. CDR3 length: 15 residues. CDR1 and CDR2 from the germline V gene are SGDLS and YYNGEE. CDR3 residues: CASSGQAFSGNTIYF. The DNA for the CDR3 is TGTGCCAGCAGCGGACAGGCGTTCTCTGGAAACACCATATATTTT.

V and J are TRBV11-1 and TRBJ2-7; D gene ambiguous. V lost 6 bases and J 3 bases, leaving 9 bases between the germline ends. The germline CDR1 and CDR2 sequences are SGHAT and FQDESV (reference sequence). The length of the CDR3 is 12 residues. The CDR3 reads CASRAYDYEQYF. CDR3 DNA sequence: TGTGCCAGCAGAGCTTATGACTACGAGCAGTACTTC.

The chain combines TRBV7-9 with TRBJ1-4; tentatively, D is TRBD1 (6 bases). With 3 bases removed from V and 8 bases from J, the gap between germline ends came to 19 bases. CDR3 length: 16 residues. Germline V gives CDR1 SEHNR, CDR2 FQNEAQ (reference sequence). The CDR3 nucleotides read TGTGCCAGCAGCTTGGCGGGAGACGAAAGGGGGGAAAAACTGTTTTTT. Protein sequence: CASSLAGDERGEKLFF.